The T cell receptor beta chain under discussion was sequenced for a study of blood T cell repertoires in COVID-19. As for the study in general: PBMCs, B-cell-depleted T cells, or T cells provided the cDNA or gDNA that made up the material.

Source study methods: Estimated nucleated cell counts came from reference gene primer amplification. The repertoire was sequenced with immunoSEQ multiplex PCR; TCRdb's copy has only in-frame clones and lacks some. V and J calls and clone size are those listed in that table; D and trimming were worked out from the DNA. The data hold approximately 120,000 clones, with approximately 87% observed a single time. Germline V CDR1 and CDR2: SEHNR, FQNEAQ (reference sequence). Trimming took 1 base from V and 3 from J; bases not matched to a gene: 3. The CDR3 length is 15 residues. The chain has TRBV7-9 and TRBJ1-5; 7 nucleotides line up with TRBD1. The sequenced sample consisted of peripheral blood. This receptor was taken from a middle-aged man with acute or convalescent COVID-19. CDR3 coding DNA: TGTGCCAGCAGCTTAGGAACAGGGGACAATCAGCCCCAGCATTTT. Translation: CASSLGTGDNQPQHF.